Below are 27 T cell receptor beta chains sequenced from a single sample in a study of T cell changes during pregnancy in multiple sclerosis. Produced via immunoSEQ multiplex PCR; TCRdb's table is partial and in-frame only. The sample consists of about 100,000 clones, approximately 92% of them appearing once. The sample in question was peripheral blood, obtained in the second trimester of pregnancy. The receptors stem from a female donor with multiple sclerosis, enrolled in a pregnancy study.

This sequence joins TRBV6-1 and TRBJ1-1; no firm D call. There are 16 residues in the CDR3. The V end was cut by 2 bases, the J end by 1 base, with 14 bases between. Per germline, CDR1 MNHNS and CDR2 SASEGT. The CDR3 loop is CASSERGLRSNTEAFF. The CDR3 DNA sequence: TGTGCCAGCAGTGAAAGAGGACTTCGATCGAACACTGAAGCTTTCTTT.

The gene calls are TRBV6-4 and TRBJ2-6; D gene ambiguous. There are 16 residues in the CDR3. V was clipped by 2 bases and J by 0 bases, with 8 bases between them. Germline V CDR1 and CDR2: MRHNA, SNTAGT. The CDR3 DNA is TGTGCCAGCAGTGACGGCAGTTCCTCTGGGGCCAACGTCCTGACTTTC. Translating gives CASSDGSSSGANVLTF.

The DNA for the CDR3 is TGCGCCAGCAGTCCCTGGACAGGTCAAGCCCCCACTAACTATGGCTACACCTTC. Its protein product is CASSPWTGQAPTNYGYTF. The chain combines TRBV23-1 with TRBJ1-2; 7 bases line up with TRBD1. TRBV23-1 is placed among ORFs of uncertain function. V trimming: 4 bases; J trimming: 0 bases; junction bases outside the gene matches: 14. There are 18 residues in the CDR3.

This chain uses TRBV6-1 with TRBJ2-1; 9 bases fit TRBD1. V trimming: 6 bases; J trimming: 6 bases; junction bases outside the gene matches: 6. This CDR3 spans 14 amino acids. The germline gives CDR1 MNHNS, CDR2 SASEGT. Here the CDR3 reads CASRGTGPSNEQFF. The CDR3 coding sequence is TGTGCCAGCAGGGGGACAGGGCCCTCCAATGAGCAGTTCTTC.

The chain is built from TRBV30 and TRBJ1-1; 7 bases match TRBD1. This CDR3 is 13 amino acids long. V was clipped by 5 bases and J by 1 base; unmatched bases: 4. CDR1 GTSNPN and CDR2 SVGIG come from the germline V gene (reference sequence). CDR3 in amino acids: CAWRDRQNTEAFF. The CDR3 region has the DNA TGTGCCTGGCGGGACAGACAGAACACTGAAGCTTTCTTT.

The chain combines TRBV28 with TRBJ1-1; D is unresolved. With 6 bases removed from V and 6 bases from J, the gap between germline ends came to 8 bases. The CDR3 runs 11 residues. Germline-derived CDR1 and CDR2 are MDHEN and SYDVKM. The CDR3 loop reads CASRGKPEAFF. The CDR3 nucleotides are TGTGCCAGCAGGGGCAAACCTGAAGCTTTCTTT.

The gene calls are TRBV18 and TRBJ2-7; tentative D call: TRBD1 (6 bases). Germline-derived CDR1 and CDR2 are KGHSH and LQKENI. The V and J ends lost 3 bases and 3 bases respectively, with 21 bases between them. The CDR3 extends over 17 amino acids. The CDR3 nucleotides are TGTGCCAGCTCACCCTCCGCAGGGTGGGGGCGTGACTACGAGCAGTACTTC. As protein: CASSPSAGWGRDYEQYF.

The DNA for the CDR3 is TGTGCCTGGAGTCATAACTATGGCTACACCTTC. Translation gives CAWSHNYGYTF. The J gene is TRBJ1-2, the V gene TRBV30, with unresolved D. This CDR3 comprises 11 residues. CDR1 GTSNPN and CDR2 SVGIG come from the germline V gene (reference sequence). V lost 2 bases and J lost 1, with 2 bases in between.

The genes are TRBV11-2 and TRBJ2-7, with TRBD2 matching 11 bases. Looked up from germline, CDR1 is SGHAT and CDR2 is FQNNGV. The length of the CDR3 is 15 residues. The V and J ends lost 4 bases and 7 bases, in that order; junction bases with no gene match: 9. CDR3 amino acids: CASSWELAGVGEQYF. The CDR3 DNA is TGTGCCAGCAGCTGGGAACTAGCGGGAGTGGGGGAGCAGTACTTC.

This chain uses TRBV6-1 with TRBJ1-2; 10 bases are shared with TRBD1. This CDR3 has 16 residues. Germline-derived CDR1 and CDR2 are MNHNS and SASEGT. With V trimmed by 5 bases and J by 6 bases, 12 bases remained unmatched. The CDR3 nucleotides are TGTGCCAGCAGTAAAGGACCGGGACAGGGGACCCATGGCTACACCTTC. Translated, it gives CASSKGPGQGTHGYTF.

The V call is TRBV5-5, the J call TRBJ2-5, with 8 bases that match TRBD2. V trimming: 2 bases; J trimming: 5 bases; junction bases outside the gene matches: 11. Per the germline V gene, CDR1 is SGHKS and CDR2 is YYEKEE (reference sequence). The CDR3 loop spans 16 amino acids. As DNA, the CDR3 is TGTGCCAGCAGCTTACGGGGGGGTCAGCGACAGGAGACCCAGTACTTC. Translating gives CASSLRGGQRQETQYF.

The chain couples TRBV28 to TRBJ2-3, with 12 bases matching TRBD2. V trimming: 5 bases; J trimming: 0 bases; junction bases outside the gene matches: 9. CDR1 is MDHEN and CDR2 is SYDVKM in the germline V gene. The CDR3 is 18 amino acids. The CDR3 bases are TGTGCCAGCAGTCGAAGGACTAGCGGGACCCTTAGCACAGATACGCAGTATTTT. Its translation: CASSRRTSGTLSTDTQYF. Drawing the rest from reference TRBV28 and TRBJ2-3, the complete variable domain is DVKVTQSSRYLVKRTGEKVFLECVQDMDHENMFWYRQDPGLGLRLIYFSYDVKMKEKGDIPEGYSVSREKKERFSLILESASTNQTSMYLCASSRRTSGTLSTDTQYFGPGTRLTVL.

This rearrangement joins TRBV28 to TRBJ1-2; 9 nucleotides line up with TRBD1. The J segment lost 5 bases and the V segment lost 5 bases, leaving 9 bases of the junction unmatched. Germline loops: CDR1 MDHEN, CDR2 SYDVKM. CDR3 length: 15 residues. DNA for the CDR3: TGTGCCAGCAGTACGTTAGGGACAGGGATATATGGCTACACCTTC. It yields the protein CASSTLGTGIYGYTF.

The chain carries TRBV28 and TRBJ2-1; TRBD2 matches 14 bases. V shed 1 base, J shed 1 base, and the junction held 3 bases outside the gene matches. The CDR3 loop spans 18 amino acids. Germline CDR1 is MDHEN and CDR2 is SYDVKM. CDR3: CASSLLGLAGESYNEQFF. For the CDR3, the DNA is TGTGCCAGCAGTTTATTGGGACTAGCGGGAGAGTCCTACAATGAGCAGTTCTTC.

The table lists this clone with a few counts. The rearrangement uses TRBV6-5 and TRBJ1-5, with 7 bases fitting TRBD1. Trimming at V came to 6 bases and at J to 3 bases, leaving 2 bases not matched to a gene. Germline V gene data show CDR1 as MNHEY and CDR2 as SVGAGI. CDR3 length equals 13 residues. CDR3 loop: CASRGTVNQPQHF. The CDR3 coding sequence is TGTGCCAGCAGGGGGACAGTCAATCAGCCCCAGCATTTT.

This chain connects TRBV2 to TRBJ1-2; 8 nucleotides line up with TRBD1. V lost 6 bases and J lost 2; bases outside the gene matches: 2. Germline assignment: CDR1 SNHLY and CDR2 FYNNEI. This CDR3 is 13 amino acids long. The CDR3 loop is CASRGTGNYGYTF. The DNA of the CDR3 is TGTGCCAGCAGGGGGACAGGAAACTATGGCTACACCTTC. Supplemented by reference TRBV2 and TRBJ1-2, the full variable domain reads EPEVTQTPSHQVTQMGQEVILRCVPISNHLYFYWYRQILGQKVEFLVSFYNNEISEKSEIFDDQFSVERPDGSNFTLKIRSTKLEDSAMYFCASRGTGNYGYTFGSGTRLTVV.

This chain uses TRBV13 with TRBJ1-3; perhaps TRBD1 as D (5 bases). With 0 bases removed from V and 0 bases from J, the gap between germline ends came to 12 bases. This CDR3 region has 17 residues. Germline loops: CDR1 PRHDT, CDR2 FYEKMQ (reference sequence). CDR3 coding DNA: TGTGCCAGCAGCTTAGGCCGGGGGTCCATCTCTGGAAACACCATATATTTT. This gives the protein CASSLGRGSISGNTIYF. Together with reference TRBV13 and TRBJ1-3, the CDR3 gives the full variable domain: AAGVIQSPRHLIKEKRETATLKCYPIPRHDTVYWYQQGPGQDPQFLISFYEKMQSDKGSIPDRFSAQQFSDYHSELNMSSLELGDSALYFCASSLGRGSISGNTIYFGEGSWLTVV.

The V gene is TRBV9, the J gene TRBJ2-3; D is unclear. The CDR3 has 15 amino acids. Germline lookup yields CDR1 SGDLS and CDR2 YYNGEE. Trimming pared 1 base from V and 3 bases from J, leaving 12 bases between. For the CDR3, the DNA is TGTGCCAGCAGCGTAATCTCCGCGGAAACAGATACGCAGTATTTT. Encoded protein: CASSVISAETDTQYF.

The V gene is TRBV19, the J gene TRBJ2-2; D may be TRBD2 (6 bases). V was pared by 7 bases and J by 9 bases, with 12 bases between. This CDR3 region has 12 residues. Germline V gives CDR1 LNHDA, CDR2 SQIVND (reference sequence). Written as DNA, the CDR3 is TGTGCCAGTACCGACGGGGGATGGGAGCTGTTTTTT. Encoded protein: CASTDGGWELFF.

J is TRBJ1-1 and V is TRBV2; 8 bases are shared with TRBD1. Per germline, CDR1 SNHLY and CDR2 FYNNEI. After removal of 11 bases from V and 5 bases from J, the junction contained 7 bases not matched to a gene. This CDR3 has 12 amino acids. Here the CDR3 DNA reads TGTGCCTCGGACAGGGAGTTAACTGAAGCTTTCTTT. As protein: CASDRELTEAFF.

The chain employs TRBV28 and TRBJ2-1; 7 positions match TRBD2. CDR1 is MDHEN, CDR2 SYDVKM, per germline. This CDR3 is built from 16 residues. The J segment lost 0 bases and the V segment lost 2 bases, leaving 4 bases of the junction unmatched. The CDR3 nucleotides are TGTGCCAGCAGTTTACAGGGCGGGAGCTCCTACAATGAGCAGTTCTTC. Amino acid sequence: CASSLQGGSSYNEQFF.

The chain employs TRBV10-2 and TRBJ2-3; tentatively, D is TRBD2 (7 bases). From germline, CDR1 is WSHSY and CDR2 SAAADI. CDR3 length: 13 amino acids. Trimming removed 6 bases at V and 2 bases at J, with 9 bases between. The DNA of the CDR3 is TGCGCCAGCAGGGGGGGGGCCACAGATACGCAGTATTTT. This sequence encodes CASRGGATDTQYF.

CDR3 protein: CASSLVVEQFF. The CDR3 nucleotides are TGTGCCAGCAGCTTGGTAGTTGAGCAGTTCTTC. V and J are TRBV5-4 and TRBJ2-1; D ambiguous. The V gene's germline CDR1 is SGHNT and CDR2 YYREEE (reference sequence). The CDR3 sequence is 11 residues long. Trimming shortened V by 0 bases and J by 9 bases, and 4 bases separated the two germline ends.

The gene calls are TRBV29-1 and TRBJ2-1; no clear D gene. Trimming pared 3 bases from V and 4 bases from J, leaving 13 bases between. The CDR3 contains 14 residues. The germline CDR1 and CDR2 sequences are SQVTM and ANQGSEA. CDR3 DNA sequence: TGCAGCGTTGACTTATCTGGCAGGTACAATGAGCAGTTCTTC. It specifies CSVDLSGRYNEQFF.

The rearrangement links TRBV10-3 to TRBJ2-1; D remains ambiguous. This CDR3 region has 14 residues. V was trimmed by 3 bases and J by 4 bases, leaving 10 bases between them. CDR1 is ENHRY and CDR2 is SYGVKD in the germline V gene. The CDR3: CAISELAEYNEQFF. For the CDR3, the DNA is TGTGCCATCAGTGAACTGGCGGAGTACAATGAGCAGTTCTTC.

The gene calls are TRBV19 and TRBJ1-5; D is ambiguous. V lost 1 base and J lost 3, with 16 bases in between. The germline gives CDR1 LNHDA, CDR2 SQIVND (reference sequence). This CDR3 spans 17 amino acids. The CDR3 DNA sequence: TGTGCCAGTAGTATAGCTAGCCGTCTTTGGACCAATCAGCCCCAGCATTTT. Amino acid sequence: CASSIASRLWTNQPQHF.

CDR3 sequence reads: CASSLGQGNSPLHF. CDR3 bases: TGTGCCAGCAGCTTGGGACAGGGGAATTCACCCCTCCACTTT. The V gene is TRBV5-5, the J gene TRBJ1-6; 8 bases map to TRBD1. Losses at the gene ends were 0 bases for V and 7 bases for J; bases not matched to a gene: 0. Germline assignment: CDR1 SGHKS and CDR2 YYEKEE (reference sequence). The CDR3 is 14 residues long.